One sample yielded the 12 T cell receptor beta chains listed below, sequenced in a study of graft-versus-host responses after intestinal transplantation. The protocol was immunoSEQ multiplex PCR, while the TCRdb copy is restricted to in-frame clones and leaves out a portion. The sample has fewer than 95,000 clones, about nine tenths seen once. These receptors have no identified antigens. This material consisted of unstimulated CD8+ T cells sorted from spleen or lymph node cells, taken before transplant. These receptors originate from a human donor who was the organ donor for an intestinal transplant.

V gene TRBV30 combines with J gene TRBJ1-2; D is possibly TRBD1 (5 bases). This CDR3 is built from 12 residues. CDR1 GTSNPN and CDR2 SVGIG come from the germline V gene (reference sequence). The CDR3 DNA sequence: TGTGCGATCGTCCCTTCAGGGTATGGCTACACCTTC. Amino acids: CAIVPSGYGYTF.

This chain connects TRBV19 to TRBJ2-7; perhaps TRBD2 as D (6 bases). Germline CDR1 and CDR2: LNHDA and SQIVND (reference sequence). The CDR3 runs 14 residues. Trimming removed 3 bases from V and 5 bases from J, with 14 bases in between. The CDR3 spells CASSMASDHHEQYF. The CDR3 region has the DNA TGTGCCAGTAGTATGGCTAGCGATCACCACGAGCAGTACTTC.

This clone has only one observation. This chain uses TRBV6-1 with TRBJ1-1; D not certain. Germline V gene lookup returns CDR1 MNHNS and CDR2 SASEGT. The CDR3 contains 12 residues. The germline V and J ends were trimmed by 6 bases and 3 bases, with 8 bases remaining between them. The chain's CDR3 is CASRAPYTEAFF. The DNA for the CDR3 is TGTGCCAGCAGGGCACCTTACACTGAAGCTTTCTTT.

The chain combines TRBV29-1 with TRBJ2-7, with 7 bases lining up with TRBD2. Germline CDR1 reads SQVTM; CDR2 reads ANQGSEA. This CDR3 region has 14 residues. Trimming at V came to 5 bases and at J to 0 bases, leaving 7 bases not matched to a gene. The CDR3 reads CSVWGGENSYEQYF. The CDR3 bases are TGCAGCGTTTGGGGGGGAGAGAACTCCTACGAGCAGTACTTC.

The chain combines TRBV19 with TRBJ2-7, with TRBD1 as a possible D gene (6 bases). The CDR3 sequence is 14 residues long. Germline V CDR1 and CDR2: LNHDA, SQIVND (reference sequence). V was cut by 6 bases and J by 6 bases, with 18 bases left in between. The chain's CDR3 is CASRHPGTSPEQYF. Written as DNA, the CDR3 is TGTGCCAGTAGACACCCTGGGACATCCCCCGAGCAGTACTTC.

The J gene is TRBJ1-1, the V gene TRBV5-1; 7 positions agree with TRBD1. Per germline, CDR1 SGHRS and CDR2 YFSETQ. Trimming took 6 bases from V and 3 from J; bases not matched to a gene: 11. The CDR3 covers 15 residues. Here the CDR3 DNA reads TGCGCCAGCACGAACAGGGGCAAGGGGGACACTGAAGCTTTCTTT. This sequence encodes CASTNRGKGDTEAFF.

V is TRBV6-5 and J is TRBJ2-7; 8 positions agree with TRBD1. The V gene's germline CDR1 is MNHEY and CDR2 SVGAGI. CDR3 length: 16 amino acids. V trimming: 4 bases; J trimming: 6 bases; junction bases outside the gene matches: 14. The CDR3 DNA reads TGTGCCAGCAGTTTCGTCAATCAGGGGGCCCTCTTCGAGCAGTACTTC. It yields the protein CASSFVNQGALFEQYF.

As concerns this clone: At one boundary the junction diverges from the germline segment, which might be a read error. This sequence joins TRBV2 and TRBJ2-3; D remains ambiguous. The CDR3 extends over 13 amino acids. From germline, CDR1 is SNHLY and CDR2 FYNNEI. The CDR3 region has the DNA TGTGCCGGCAGCTCGTGGCGCACAGATACGCAGTATTTT. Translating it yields CAGSSWRTDTQYF. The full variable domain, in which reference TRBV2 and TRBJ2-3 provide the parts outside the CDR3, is EPEVTQTPSHQVTQMGQEVILRCVPISNHLYFYWYRQILGQKVEFLVSFYNNEISEKSEIFDDQFSVERPDGSNFTLKIRSTKLEDSAMYFCAGSSWRTDTQYFGPGTRLTVL.

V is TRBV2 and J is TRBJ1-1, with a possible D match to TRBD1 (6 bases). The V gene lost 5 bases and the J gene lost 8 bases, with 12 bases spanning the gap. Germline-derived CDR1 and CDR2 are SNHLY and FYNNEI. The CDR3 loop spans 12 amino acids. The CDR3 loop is CASSPRTAEAFF. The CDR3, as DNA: TGTGCCAGCAGTCCTAGGACAGCCGAAGCTTTCTTT.

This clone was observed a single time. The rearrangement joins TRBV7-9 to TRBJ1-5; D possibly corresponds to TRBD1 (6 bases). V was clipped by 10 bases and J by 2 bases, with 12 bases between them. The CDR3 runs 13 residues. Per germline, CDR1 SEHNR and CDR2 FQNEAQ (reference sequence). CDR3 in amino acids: CATAGAGNQPQHF. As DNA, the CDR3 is TGTGCCACCGCGGGGGCGGGCAATCAGCCCCAGCATTTT.

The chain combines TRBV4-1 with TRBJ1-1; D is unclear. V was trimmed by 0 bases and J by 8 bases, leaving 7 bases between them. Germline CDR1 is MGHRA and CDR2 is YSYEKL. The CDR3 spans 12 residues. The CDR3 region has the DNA TGCGCCAGCAGCCAAGATGGGAGCGAAGCTTTCTTT. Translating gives CASSQDGSEAFF.

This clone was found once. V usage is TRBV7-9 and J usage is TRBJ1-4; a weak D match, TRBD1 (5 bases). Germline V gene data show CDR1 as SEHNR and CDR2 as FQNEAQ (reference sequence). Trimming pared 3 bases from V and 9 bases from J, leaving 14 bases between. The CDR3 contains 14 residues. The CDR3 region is CASSFGAGGKKLFF. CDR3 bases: TGTGCCAGCAGCTTTGGCGCGGGGGGAAAAAAACTGTTTTTT.